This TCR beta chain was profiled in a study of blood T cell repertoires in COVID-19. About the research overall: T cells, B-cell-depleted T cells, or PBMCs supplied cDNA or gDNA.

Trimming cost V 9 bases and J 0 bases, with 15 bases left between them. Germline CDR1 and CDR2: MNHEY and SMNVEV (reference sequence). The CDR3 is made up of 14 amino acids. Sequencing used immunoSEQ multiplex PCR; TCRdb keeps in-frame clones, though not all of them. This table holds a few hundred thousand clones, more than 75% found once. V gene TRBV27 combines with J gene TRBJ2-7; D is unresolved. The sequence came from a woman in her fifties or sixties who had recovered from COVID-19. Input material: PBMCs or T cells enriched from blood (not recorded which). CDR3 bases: TGTGCCAGTGAACCCCGATACGGCTCCTACGAGCAGTACTTC. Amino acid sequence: CASEPRYGSYEQYF.